This TCR beta chain stems from a study of blood T cell repertoires in COVID-19 (dated by TCRdb to the early 2020s). General notes on the study: Samples from collaborators originated in the United States, Italy and Spain and spanned both the acute and convalescent phases of COVID-19. The material from the prospective study consisted of cDNA or gDNA derived from T cells, B-cell-depleted T cells, or PBMCs. Subjects who had been exposed to COVID-19, were actively infected with it, or had recovered from it provided the deeply sampled blood TCRbeta repertoires that made up the dataset. The repertoires were made available in a free public database intended to serve as a resource for research on the immune response to SARS-CoV-2. Samples were obtained from the ongoing ImmuneRACE study (first 160 participants) and from over 1,000 subjects provided by 6 global collaborators. The sample metadata nearly always contained a de-identified subject ID, COVID-19 status, age in years and sex. Where available, HLA class I and class II types were obtained from metadata supplied by the sample provider rather than from assay-based typing.

TCRbeta CDR3 regions were amplified from genomic DNA using the immunoSEQ Assay, a bias-controlled multiplex PCR. Turning to the authors' computational methods: Within the assay, amplification of reference gene primers was used to estimate how many nucleated cells each sample contained. Sequence reads were collapsed and filtered to measure the absolute abundance of every unique TCRbeta CDR3 rearrangement. For each sample, productive Simpson clonality was calculated as the square root of Simpson's diversity index over productive rearrangements. TCRdb carries this immuneACCESS record with in-frame sequences only. Its versions omit some clonotypes, under half of them owing to an unresolved V gene in the studies checked, with the rest unexplained. D and trimming were read from the DNA, whereas the V and J calls and clone size are those reported in that table. Here the sample has under 300,000 clones; just over 85% occur a single time. About 3% of the sample is taken by the ten largest.

Remarks on this clone: The antigen it binds to is not known. The record has no base qualities; no much larger clone is one base away.

Each collaborating institution followed its own protocols to collect whole blood in K2EDTA tubes. Collaborator samples were shipped for TCRbeta analysis as frozen whole blood, isolated PBMCs, or DNA extracted from either sample type. Summary of the overall study and its limitations: The amount of clinical and demographic metadata varied by source and participant and was provided uncurated.

For CDR1 and CDR2, the germline V gene (reference sequence) lists MNHEY and SMNVEV. The germline V and J ends show losses of 4 bases and 0 bases respectively, and no gene match explains 7 bases of the junction. The CDR3 holds 16 amino acids from the cysteine to the phenylalanine. Here the CDR3 DNA is all that survives: 48 bases in frame from base 1. The clonotype was recovered from a young woman with active or convalescent COVID-19. The chain couples TRBV27 to TRBJ1-1, with 8 central nucleotides matching TRBD1. The specimen sequenced was peripheral blood. The CDR3 is CASSSRTGIMNTEAFF. The nucleotides are TGTGCCAGCAGTTCAAGGACAGGGATTATGAACACTGAAGCTTTCTTT.